The 11 T cell receptor beta chains below were found in one sample sequenced in a study of T cells in Graves' hyperthyroidism and ophthalmopathy. There were TCR beta CDR3 regions amplified from RNA transcripts. The HTBI primer set served for first-round RT-PCR of the TCR CDR3. TCRdb re-called the multiplex PCR reads through MiXCR, storing one row per CDR3 protein. The table lists some 180,000 distinct CDR3 sequences, 15% to 20% of them singletons. Specimen: blood. These receptors were collected from a woman aged 45-65 years with Graves' hyperthyroidism.

This clonotype was recorded many times. The chain has TRBV28 and TRBJ1-2; a possible D gene is TRBD1 (5 bases). V was shortened by 10 bases and J by 4 bases, with 13 bases between the two germline ends. The CDR3 has 12 amino acids. In germline, CDR1 is MDHEN, CDR2 SYDVKM. The CDR3 loop reads CATKTVGYGYTF. Written as DNA, the CDR3 is TGTGCCACCAAGACAGTGGGCTATGGCTACACCTTC.

This clonotype was counted at least ten times. CDR3 nucleotides: TGTGCCAGCAGCCCTATCGGGAGCCGGGCCCAACAGTACTTC. Residues: CASSPIGSRAQQYF. The chain has TRBV3-1 and TRBJ2-7; tentative D call: TRBD2 (6 bases). V shed 4 bases and J shed 10 bases, with 20 bases lying between them. The V gene's germline CDR1 is LGHDT and CDR2 YNNKEL (reference sequence). The CDR3 is made up of 14 amino acids.

This clonotype has at least ten counts. V gene TRBV27 combines with J gene TRBJ2-7, with D possibly TRBD2 on 5 matching bases. The CDR3 is 13 residues long. Germline V lookup: CDR1 MNHEY, CDR2 SMNVEV (reference sequence). V was clipped by 3 bases and J by 1 base, with 7 bases between them. The CDR3 spells CASSFSGSYEQYF. CDR3 sequence (DNA): TGTGCCAGCAGTTTTTCGGGGTCCTACGAGCAGTACTTC.

This clonotype was picked up many times. The V and J genes are TRBV6-1 and TRBJ1-5, with D perhaps matching TRBD1 (6 bases). This CDR3 has 16 residues. Trimming removed 6 bases at V and 0 bases at J, with 15 bases between. CDR1 is MNHNS and CDR2 is SASEGT in the germline V gene. The CDR3 coding sequence is TGTGCCAGCAGCACACAGGGAGTTCATAGCAATCAGCCCCAGCATTTT. The encoded protein is CASSTQGVHSNQPQHF.

This clonotype was counted at least ten times. The V gene is TRBV10-1, the J gene TRBJ2-2, with D possibly being TRBD1 (6 bases). There are 12 residues in the CDR3. Trimming shortened V by 6 bases and J by 5 bases, and 7 bases separated the two germline ends. Germline CDR1 and CDR2: WNHNN and SYGVQD (reference sequence). The CDR3 protein is CASRGATGELFF. CDR3 DNA: TGCGCCAGCAGGGGGGCTACCGGGGAGCTGTTTTTT.

At least ten counts were recorded for this clonotype. For the CDR3, the DNA is TGTGCCACCAGCAGAGGGGACGCCCGCTCTCGGGGCGGCTACACCTTC. Residues: CATSRGDARSRGGYTF. The rearrangement uses TRBV15 and TRBJ1-2; D may be TRBD1 (5 bases). CDR3 length equals 16 residues. With 1 base removed from V and 8 bases from J, the gap between germline ends came to 20 bases. CDR1 and CDR2 from the germline V gene are LNHNV and YYDKDF (reference sequence). Full variable domain (rest looked up from reference TRBV15 and TRBJ1-2): DAMVIQNPRYQVTQFGKPVTLSCSQTLNHNVMYWYQQKSSQAPKLLFHYYDKDFNNEADTPDNFQSRRPNTSFCFLDIRSPGLGDTAMYLCATSRGDARSRGGYTFGSGTRLTVV.

This clonotype was counted many times. V and J are TRBV5-1 and TRBJ2-1, with D perhaps matching TRBD1 or TRBD2 (6 bases each). Germline values: CDR1 SGHRS, CDR2 YFSETQ. Trimming removed 4 bases from V and 5 bases from J, with 19 bases in between. The length of the CDR3 is 16 residues. The CDR3, as DNA: TGCGCCAGCAGCCCTGGAGGGGGGCTCATAAACAATGAGCAGTTCTTC. It encodes CASSPGGGLINNEQFF.

The chain uses TRBV29-1 and TRBJ2-5; D might be TRBD1 (6 bases). Trimming cost V 1 base and J 2 bases, with 8 bases left between them. The CDR3 length is 13 residues. CDR1 and CDR2 (germline): SQVTM, ANQGSEA. The CDR3 is CSVEGQAQETQYF. The CDR3 region has the DNA TGCAGCGTTGAAGGACAGGCGCAAGAGACCCAGTACTTC.

The gene calls are TRBV7-6 and TRBJ2-2; no definite D call. V dropped 2 bases and J dropped 3 bases, with 7 bases sitting between them. Looked up from germline, CDR1 is SGHVS and CDR2 is FNYEAQ. The CDR3 consists of 14 residues. CDR3 region: CASSLTRDTGELFF. As DNA, the CDR3 is TGTGCCAGCAGCTTAACCCGGGACACCGGGGAGCTGTTTTTT.

This clonotype appeared a single time. CDR3 bases: TGCAGTGCTAGGGGTCGGACTCGGGATAATGAGCAGTTCTTC. Protein: CSARGRTRDNEQFF. The gene calls are TRBV20-1 and TRBJ2-1, with D possibly matching TRBD2 (5 bases). Trimming took off 3 bases at V and 7 bases at J, with 16 bases between the two ends. CDR3 length equals 14 residues. The germline CDR1 and CDR2 sequences are DFQATT and SNEGSKA (reference sequence).

At least ten counts were recorded for this clonotype. The V gene is TRBV9, the J gene TRBJ1-1; the D gene is possibly TRBD1 (5 bases). Germline values: CDR1 SGDLS, CDR2 YYNGEE. The CDR3 contains 14 residues. V lost 4 bases to trimming and J lost 11 bases, with 21 bases between them. The CDR3: CASSTRTGGDVAFF. For the CDR3, the DNA is TGTGCCAGCAGCACCCGGACCGGAGGGGATGTCGCTTTCTTT. Filled out from reference TRBV9 and TRBJ1-1, the complete variable domain reads DSGVTQTPKHLITATGQRVTLRCSPRSGDLSVYWYQQSLDQGLQFLIQYYNGEERAKGNILERFSAQQFPDLHSELNLSSLELGDSALYFCASSTRTGGDVAFFGQGTRLTVV.